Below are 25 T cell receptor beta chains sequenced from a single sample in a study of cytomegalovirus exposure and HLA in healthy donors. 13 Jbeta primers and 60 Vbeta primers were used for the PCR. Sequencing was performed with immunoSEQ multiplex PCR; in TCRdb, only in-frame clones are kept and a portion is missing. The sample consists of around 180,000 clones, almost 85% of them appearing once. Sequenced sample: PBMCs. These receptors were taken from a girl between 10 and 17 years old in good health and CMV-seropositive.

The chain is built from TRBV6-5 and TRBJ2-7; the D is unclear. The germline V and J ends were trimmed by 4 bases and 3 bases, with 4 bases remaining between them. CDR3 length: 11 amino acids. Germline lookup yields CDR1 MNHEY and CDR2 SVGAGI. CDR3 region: CASSLYYEQYF. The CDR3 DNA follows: TGTGCCAGCAGTTTATACTACGAGCAGTACTTC.

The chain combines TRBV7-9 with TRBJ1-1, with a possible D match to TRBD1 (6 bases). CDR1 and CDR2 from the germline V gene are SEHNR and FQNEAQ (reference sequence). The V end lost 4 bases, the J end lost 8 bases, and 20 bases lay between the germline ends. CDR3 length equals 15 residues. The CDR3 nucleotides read TGTGCCAGCAGCTACCGGGACACGTTGGTTAAGGAAGCTTTCTTT. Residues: CASSYRDTLVKEAFF.

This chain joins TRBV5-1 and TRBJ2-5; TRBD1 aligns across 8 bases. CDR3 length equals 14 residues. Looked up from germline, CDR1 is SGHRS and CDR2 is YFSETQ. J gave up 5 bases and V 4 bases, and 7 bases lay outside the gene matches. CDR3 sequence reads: CASSTGQGYETQYF. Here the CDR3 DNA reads TGCGCCAGCAGCACCGGACAGGGATACGAGACCCAGTACTTC.

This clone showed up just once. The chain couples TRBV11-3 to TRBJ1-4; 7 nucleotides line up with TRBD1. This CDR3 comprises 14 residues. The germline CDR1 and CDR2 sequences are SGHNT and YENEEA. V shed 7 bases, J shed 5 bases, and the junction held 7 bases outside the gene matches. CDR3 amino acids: CASTGDRANEKLFF. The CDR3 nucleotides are TGTGCCAGCACCGGTGACAGGGCAAATGAAAAACTGTTTTTT.

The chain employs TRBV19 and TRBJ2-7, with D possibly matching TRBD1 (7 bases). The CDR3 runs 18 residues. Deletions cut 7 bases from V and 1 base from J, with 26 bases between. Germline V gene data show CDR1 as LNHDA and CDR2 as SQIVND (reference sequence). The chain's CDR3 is CASTPGQRRGPRSYEQYF. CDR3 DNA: TGTGCCAGTACCCCGGGACAGCGTCGGGGGCCCAGATCCTACGAGCAGTACTTC. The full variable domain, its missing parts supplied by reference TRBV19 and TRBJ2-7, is DGGITQSPKYLFRKEGQNVTLSCEQNLNHDAMYWYRQDPGQGLRLIYYSQIVNDFQKGDIAEGYSVSREKKESFPLTVTSAQKNPTAFYLCASTPGQRRGPRSYEQYFGPGTRLTVT.

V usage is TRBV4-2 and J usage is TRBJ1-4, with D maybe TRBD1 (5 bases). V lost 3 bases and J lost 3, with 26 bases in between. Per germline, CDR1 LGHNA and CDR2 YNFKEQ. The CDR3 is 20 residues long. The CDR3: CASSQGGFVGNGFSNEKLFF. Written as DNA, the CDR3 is TGTGCCAGCAGCCAGGGGGGGTTCGTCGGCAACGGGTTCTCTAATGAAAAACTGTTTTTT.

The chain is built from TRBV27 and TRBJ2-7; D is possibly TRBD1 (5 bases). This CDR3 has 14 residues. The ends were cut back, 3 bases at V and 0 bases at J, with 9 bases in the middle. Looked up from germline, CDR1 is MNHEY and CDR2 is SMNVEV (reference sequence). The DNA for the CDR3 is TGTGCCAGCAGTTTTGCAGGGAACTCCTACGAGCAGTACTTC. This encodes CASSFAGNSYEQYF.

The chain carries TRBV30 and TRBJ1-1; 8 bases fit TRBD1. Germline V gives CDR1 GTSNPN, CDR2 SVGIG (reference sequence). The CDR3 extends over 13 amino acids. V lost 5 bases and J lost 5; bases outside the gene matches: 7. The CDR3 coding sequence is TGTGCCTGGGGACAGGGTGGGGGGACTGAAGCTTTCTTT. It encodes CAWGQGGGTEAFF.

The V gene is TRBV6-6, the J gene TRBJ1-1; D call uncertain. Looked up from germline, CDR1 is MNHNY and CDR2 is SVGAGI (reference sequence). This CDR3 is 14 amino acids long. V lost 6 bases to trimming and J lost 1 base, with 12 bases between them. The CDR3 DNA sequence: TGTGCCAGCAGCAATACAGACACGAACACTGAAGCTTTCTTT. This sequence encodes CASSNTDTNTEAFF.

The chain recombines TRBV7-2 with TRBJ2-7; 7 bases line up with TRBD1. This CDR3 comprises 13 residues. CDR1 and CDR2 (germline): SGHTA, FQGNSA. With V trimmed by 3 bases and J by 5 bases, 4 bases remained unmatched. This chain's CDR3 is CASSFGRGNEQYF. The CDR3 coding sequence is TGTGCCAGCAGCTTTGGCAGGGGGAACGAGCAGTACTTC.

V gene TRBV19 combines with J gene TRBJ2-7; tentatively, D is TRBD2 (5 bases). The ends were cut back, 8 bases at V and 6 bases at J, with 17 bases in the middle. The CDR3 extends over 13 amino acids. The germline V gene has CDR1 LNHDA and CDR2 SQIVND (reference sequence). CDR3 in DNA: TGTGCCAGTTCCTCCGACCGGGGTGGCGAGCAGTACTTC. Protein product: CASSSDRGGEQYF.

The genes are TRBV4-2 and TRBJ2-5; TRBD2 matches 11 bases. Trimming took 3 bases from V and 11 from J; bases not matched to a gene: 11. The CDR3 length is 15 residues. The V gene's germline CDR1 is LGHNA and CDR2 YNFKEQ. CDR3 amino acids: CASSQGSGGAKEQYF. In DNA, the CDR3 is TGTGCCAGCAGCCAGGGTAGCGGGGGGGCGAAGGAGCAGTACTTC.

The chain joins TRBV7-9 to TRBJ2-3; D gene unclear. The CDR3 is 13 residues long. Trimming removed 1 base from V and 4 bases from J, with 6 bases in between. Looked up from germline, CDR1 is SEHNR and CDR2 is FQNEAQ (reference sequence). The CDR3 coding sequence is TGTGCCAGCAGCTTAGTAGCTTCAGATACGCAGTATTTT. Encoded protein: CASSLVASDTQYF.

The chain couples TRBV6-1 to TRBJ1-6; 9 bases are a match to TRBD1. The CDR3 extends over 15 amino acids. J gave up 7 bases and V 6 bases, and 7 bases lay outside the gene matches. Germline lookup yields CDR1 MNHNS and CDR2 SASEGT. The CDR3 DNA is TGTGCCAGCAGGCCGGGACAGGGACGGAATTCACCCCTCCACTTT. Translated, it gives CASRPGQGRNSPLHF.

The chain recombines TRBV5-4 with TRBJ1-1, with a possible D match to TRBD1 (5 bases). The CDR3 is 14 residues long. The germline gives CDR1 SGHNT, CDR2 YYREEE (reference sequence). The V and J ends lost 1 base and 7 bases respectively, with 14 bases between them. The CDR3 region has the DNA TGTGCCAGCAGCTTGCTCGGGGGGGGAGGTGAAGCTTTCTTT. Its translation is CASSLLGGGGEAFF.

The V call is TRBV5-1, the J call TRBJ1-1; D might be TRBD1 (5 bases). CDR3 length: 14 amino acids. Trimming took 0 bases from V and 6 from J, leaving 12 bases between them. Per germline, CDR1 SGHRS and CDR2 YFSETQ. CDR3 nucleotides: TGCGCCAGCAGCTTGGGGCAGGGAGGCGCTGAAGCTTTCTTT. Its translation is CASSLGQGGAEAFF.

The CDR3 DNA sequence: TGTGCCAGCAGCTTGGAGGCAGGGAGGATCACTGAAGCTTTCTTT. Its protein product is CASSLEAGRITEAFF. V and J are TRBV7-3 and TRBJ1-1, with D possibly being TRBD1 (5 bases). Germline CDR1 and CDR2: SGHTA and FQGTGA. Trimming pared 3 bases from V and 4 bases from J, leaving 15 bases between. The CDR3 is 15 residues long.

The CDR3 nucleotides are TGTGCCAGTAGTCCCAGGACAGCCCGACCTATATATGGCTACACCTTC. Encoded protein: CASSPRTARPIYGYTF. The V gene is TRBV19, the J gene TRBJ1-2; D may be TRBD1 (6 bases). Between the trimmed V and J ends, which lost 5 bases and 5 bases, there was a span of 21 bases. The CDR3 runs to 16 residues. Germline V CDR1 and CDR2: LNHDA, SQIVND (reference sequence).

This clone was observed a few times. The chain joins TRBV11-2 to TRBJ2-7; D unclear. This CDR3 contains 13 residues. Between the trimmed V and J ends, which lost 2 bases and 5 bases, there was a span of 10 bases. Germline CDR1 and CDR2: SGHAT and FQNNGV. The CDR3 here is CASSLPPVHEQYF. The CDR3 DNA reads TGTGCCAGCAGCTTACCCCCAGTCCACGAGCAGTACTTC.

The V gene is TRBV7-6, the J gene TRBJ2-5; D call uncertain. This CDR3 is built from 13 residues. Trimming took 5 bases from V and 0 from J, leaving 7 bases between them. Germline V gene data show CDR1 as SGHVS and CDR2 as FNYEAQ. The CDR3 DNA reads TGTGCCAGCAGCCCGGGTCACCAAGAGACCCAGTACTTC. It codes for CASSPGHQETQYF.

The DNA for the CDR3 is TGTGCCAGCAGTTACGGACAGATGAATGAAAAACTGTTTTTT. Translation: CASSYGQMNEKLFF. The gene calls are TRBV6-5 and TRBJ1-4, with a possible D match to TRBD1 (6 bases). The CDR3 totals 14 residues. V shed 2 bases and J shed 5 bases, with 9 bases lying between them. Germline loops: CDR1 MNHEY, CDR2 SVGAGI.

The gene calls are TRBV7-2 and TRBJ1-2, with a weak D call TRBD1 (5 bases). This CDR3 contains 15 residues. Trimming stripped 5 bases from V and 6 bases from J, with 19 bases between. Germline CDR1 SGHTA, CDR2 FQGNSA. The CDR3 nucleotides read TGTGCCAGCAGCCTATGGGACTTCAAACAAGATGGCTACACCTTC. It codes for CASSLWDFKQDGYTF.

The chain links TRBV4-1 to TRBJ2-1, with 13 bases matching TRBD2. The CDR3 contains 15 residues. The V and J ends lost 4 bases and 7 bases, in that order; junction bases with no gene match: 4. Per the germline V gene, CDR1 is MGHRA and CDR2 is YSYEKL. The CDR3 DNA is TGCGCCAGCAGCCTCACTAGCGGGGGGGAAAATGAGCAGTTCTTC. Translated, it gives CASSLTSGGENEQFF.

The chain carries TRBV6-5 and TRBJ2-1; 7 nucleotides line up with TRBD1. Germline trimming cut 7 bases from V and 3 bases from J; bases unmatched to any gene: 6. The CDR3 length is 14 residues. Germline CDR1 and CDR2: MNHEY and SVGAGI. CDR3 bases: TGTGCCAGCAACCCGACAGGGTTCTACAATGAGCAGTTCTTC. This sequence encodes CASNPTGFYNEQFF.

CDR3 DNA sequence: TGCGCCAGCAGCTTGGTACACCCCAGGGAGACCCAGTACTTC. Its protein is CASSLVHPRETQYF. The chain recombines TRBV5-1 with TRBJ2-5; D call uncertain. CDR3 length: 14 residues. The germline V and J ends were trimmed by 0 bases and 5 bases, with 11 bases remaining between them. Germline V gene data show CDR1 as SGHRS and CDR2 as YFSETQ. Complete variable domain (other parts from reference TRBV5-1 and TRBJ2-5): KAGVTQTPRYLIKTRGQQVTLSCSPISGHRSVSWYQQTPGQGLQFLFEYFSETQRNKGNFPGRFSGRQFSNSRSEMNVSTLELGDSALYLCASSLVHPRETQYFGPGTRLLVL.